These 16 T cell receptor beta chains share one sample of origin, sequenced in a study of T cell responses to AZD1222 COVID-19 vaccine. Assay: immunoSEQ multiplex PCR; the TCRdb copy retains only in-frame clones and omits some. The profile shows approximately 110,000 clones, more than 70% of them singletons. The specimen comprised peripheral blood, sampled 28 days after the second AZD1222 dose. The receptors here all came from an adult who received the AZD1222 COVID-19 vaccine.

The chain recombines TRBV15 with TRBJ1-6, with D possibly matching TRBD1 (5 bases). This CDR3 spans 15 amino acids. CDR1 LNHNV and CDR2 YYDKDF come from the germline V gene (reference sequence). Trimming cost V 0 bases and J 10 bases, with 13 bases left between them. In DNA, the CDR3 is TGTGCCACCAGCAGAGATAAGACAGTTTGGTCACCCCTCCACTTT. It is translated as CATSRDKTVWSPLHF.

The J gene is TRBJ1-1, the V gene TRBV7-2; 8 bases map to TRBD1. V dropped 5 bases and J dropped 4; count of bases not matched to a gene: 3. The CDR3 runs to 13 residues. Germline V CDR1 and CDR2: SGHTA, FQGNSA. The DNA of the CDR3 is TGTGCCAGCAGCGCAACAGGGGGCACTGAAGCTTTCTTT. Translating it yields CASSATGGTEAFF.

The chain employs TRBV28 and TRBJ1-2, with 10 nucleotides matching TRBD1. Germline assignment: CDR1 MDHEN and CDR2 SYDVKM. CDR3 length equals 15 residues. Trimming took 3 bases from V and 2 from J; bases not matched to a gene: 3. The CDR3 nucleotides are TGTGCCAGCAGTTTTACGACAGGGGGCAACTATGGCTACACCTTC. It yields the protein CASSFTTGGNYGYTF.

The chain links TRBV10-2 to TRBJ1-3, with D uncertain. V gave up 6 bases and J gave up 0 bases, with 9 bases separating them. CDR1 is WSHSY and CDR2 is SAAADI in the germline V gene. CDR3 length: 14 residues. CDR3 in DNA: TGCGCCAGCAGGGCTTCGAGCTCTGGAAACACCATATATTTT. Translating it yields CASRASSSGNTIYF.

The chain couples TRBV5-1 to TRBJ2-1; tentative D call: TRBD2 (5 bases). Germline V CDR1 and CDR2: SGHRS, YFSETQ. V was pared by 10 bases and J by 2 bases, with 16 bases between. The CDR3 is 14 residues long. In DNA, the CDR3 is TGCGCCTCCAGTGAGGGTGTGCCCTACAATGAGCAGTTCTTC. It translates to CASSEGVPYNEQFF. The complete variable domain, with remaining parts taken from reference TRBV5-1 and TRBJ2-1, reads KAGVTQTPRYLIKTRGQQVTLSCSPISGHRSVSWYQQTPGQGLQFLFEYFSETQRNKGNFPGRFSGRQFSNSRSEMNVSTLELGDSALYLCASSEGVPYNEQFFGPGTRLTVL.

CDR3 region: CASSLGGGPTQETQYF. The CDR3 DNA reads as TGTGCCAGCAGCCTGGGTGGCGGTCCAACCCAAGAGACCCAGTACTTC. This chain links TRBV14 with TRBJ2-5; D remains ambiguous. Trimming removed 4 bases at V and 1 base at J, with 16 bases between. Germline V CDR1 and CDR2: SGHDN, FVKESK. The CDR3 totals 16 residues.

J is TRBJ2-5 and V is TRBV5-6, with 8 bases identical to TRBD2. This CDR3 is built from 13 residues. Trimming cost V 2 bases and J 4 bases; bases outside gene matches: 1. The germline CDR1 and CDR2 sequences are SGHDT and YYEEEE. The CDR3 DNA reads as TGTGCCAGCAGCTTCACTAGCGGAGAGACCCAGTACTTC. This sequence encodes CASSFTSGETQYF.

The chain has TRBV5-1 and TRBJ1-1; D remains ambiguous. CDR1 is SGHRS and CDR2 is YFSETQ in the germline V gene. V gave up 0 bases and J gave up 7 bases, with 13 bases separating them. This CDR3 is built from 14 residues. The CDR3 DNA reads TGCGCCAGCAGCTTGGGAGTGGTGGATTGTGAAGCTTTCTTT. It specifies CASSLGVVDCEAFF.

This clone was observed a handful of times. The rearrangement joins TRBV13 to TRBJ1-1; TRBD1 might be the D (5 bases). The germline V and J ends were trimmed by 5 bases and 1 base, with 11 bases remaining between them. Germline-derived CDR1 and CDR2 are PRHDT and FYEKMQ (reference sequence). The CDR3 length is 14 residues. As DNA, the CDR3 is TGTGCCAGCAGCCACCCCGGGGCGAACACTGAAGCTTTCTTT. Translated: CASSHPGANTEAFF.

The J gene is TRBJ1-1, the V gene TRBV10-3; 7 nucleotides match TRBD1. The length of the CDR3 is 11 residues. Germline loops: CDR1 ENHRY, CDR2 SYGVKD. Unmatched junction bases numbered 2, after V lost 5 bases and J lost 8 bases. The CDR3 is CAISWDSEAFF. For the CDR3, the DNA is TGTGCCATCAGTTGGGACAGCGAAGCTTTCTTT.

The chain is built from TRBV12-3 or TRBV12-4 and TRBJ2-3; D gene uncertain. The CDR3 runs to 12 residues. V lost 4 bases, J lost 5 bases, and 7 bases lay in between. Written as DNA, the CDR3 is TGTGCCAGCAGTTCAGATGGAGATACGCAGTATTTT. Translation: CASSSDGDTQYF.

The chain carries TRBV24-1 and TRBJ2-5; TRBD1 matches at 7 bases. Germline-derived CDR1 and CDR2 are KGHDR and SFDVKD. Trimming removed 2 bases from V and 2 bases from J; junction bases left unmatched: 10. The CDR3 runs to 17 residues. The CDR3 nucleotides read TGTGCCACCAGTGATTCCTCCGGACAGGCATTTCAAGAGACCCAGTACTTC. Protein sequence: CATSDSSGQAFQETQYF.

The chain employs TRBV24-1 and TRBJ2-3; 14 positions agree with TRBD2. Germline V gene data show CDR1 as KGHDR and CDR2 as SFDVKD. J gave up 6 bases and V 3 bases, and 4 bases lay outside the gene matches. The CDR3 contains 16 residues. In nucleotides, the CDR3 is TGTGCCACCAGTGATCCCAGGACTAGCGGGGGGGATACGCAGTATTTT. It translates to CATSDPRTSGGDTQYF.

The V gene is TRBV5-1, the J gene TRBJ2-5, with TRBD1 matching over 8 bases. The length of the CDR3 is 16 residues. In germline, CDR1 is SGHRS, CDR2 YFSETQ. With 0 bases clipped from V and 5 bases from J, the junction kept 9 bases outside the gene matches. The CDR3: CASSLELQTGVETQYF. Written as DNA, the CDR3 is TGCGCCAGCAGCTTGGAGCTTCAGACAGGGGTTGAGACCCAGTACTTC.

CDR3: CASSRWGAGYGYTF. The CDR3 region has the DNA TGTGCCAGCAGCCGGTGGGGCGCGGGCTATGGCTACACCTTC. This rearrangement joins TRBV14 to TRBJ1-2, with TRBD1 as a possible D gene (5 bases). The CDR3 covers 14 residues. Germline V gives CDR1 SGHDN, CDR2 FVKESK. Trimming removed 4 bases at V and 4 bases at J, with 13 bases between.

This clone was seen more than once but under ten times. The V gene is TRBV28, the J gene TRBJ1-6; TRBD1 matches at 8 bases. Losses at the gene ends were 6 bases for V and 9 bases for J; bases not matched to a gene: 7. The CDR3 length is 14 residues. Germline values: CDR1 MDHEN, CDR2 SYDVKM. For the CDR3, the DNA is TGTGCCAGCAGGAGCACAGGGGGACCTTCACCCCTCCACTTT. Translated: CASRSTGGPSPLHF.